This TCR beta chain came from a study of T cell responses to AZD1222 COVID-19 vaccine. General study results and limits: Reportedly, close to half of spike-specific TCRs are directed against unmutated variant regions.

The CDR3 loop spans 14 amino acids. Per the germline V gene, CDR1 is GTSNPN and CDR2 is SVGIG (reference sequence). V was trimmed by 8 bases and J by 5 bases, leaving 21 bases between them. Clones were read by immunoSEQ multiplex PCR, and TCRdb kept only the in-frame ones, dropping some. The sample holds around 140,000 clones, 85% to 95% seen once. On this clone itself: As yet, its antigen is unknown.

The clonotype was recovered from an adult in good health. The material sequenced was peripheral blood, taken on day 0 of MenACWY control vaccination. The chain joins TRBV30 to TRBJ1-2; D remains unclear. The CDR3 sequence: CAIRRPRTAYGYTF. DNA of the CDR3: TGTGCCATCCGGAGGCCCAGGACCGCGTATGGCTACACCTTC.